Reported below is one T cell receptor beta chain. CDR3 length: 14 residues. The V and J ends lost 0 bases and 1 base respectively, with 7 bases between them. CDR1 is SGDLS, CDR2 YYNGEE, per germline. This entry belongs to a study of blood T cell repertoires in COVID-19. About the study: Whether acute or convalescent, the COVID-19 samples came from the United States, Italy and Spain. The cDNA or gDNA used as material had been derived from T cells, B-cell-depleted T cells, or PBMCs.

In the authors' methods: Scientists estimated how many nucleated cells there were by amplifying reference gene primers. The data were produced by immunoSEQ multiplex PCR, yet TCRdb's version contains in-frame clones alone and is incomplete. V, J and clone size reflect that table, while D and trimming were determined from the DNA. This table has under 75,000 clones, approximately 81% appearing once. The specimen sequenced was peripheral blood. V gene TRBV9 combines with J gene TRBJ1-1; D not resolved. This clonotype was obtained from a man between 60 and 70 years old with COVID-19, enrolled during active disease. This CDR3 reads CASSVASGNTEAFF. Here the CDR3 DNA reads TGTGCCAGCAGCGTAGCCTCAGGGAACACTGAAGCTTTCTTT.